This TCR beta chain appears in the sequencing data of a study of blood T cell repertoires in COVID-19. Study at large: Some COVID-19 samples were acute and others convalescent; all came from the United States, Italy and Spain. Sources were T cells, B-cell-depleted T cells, or PBMCs; the material itself was cDNA or gDNA.

A few counts support this clone. As originally analysed: Quantification of nucleated cells was approximated via reference gene primer amplification. TCRdb's copy holds only in-frame clones and misses some; the assay was immunoSEQ multiplex PCR. V and J calls plus clone size are reproduced from that table; the DNA served to infer D and trimming. This sample yields 70,000 or so clones, of which more than 60% are seen a single time; approximately 23% belongs to the top ten. The CDR3 extends over 14 amino acids. Germline V lookup: CDR1 SGHTA, CDR2 FQGNSA. The ends were cut back, 1 base at V and 2 bases at J, with 9 bases in the middle.

The rearrangement joins TRBV7-2 to TRBJ2-7; D possibly corresponds to TRBD1 (5 bases). This sequence was found in a human donor in a cohort sampled during active COVID-19. The specimen sequenced was peripheral blood. The CDR3 region is CASSLEPGTYEQYF. In DNA form, the CDR3 reads TGTGCCAGCAGCTTAGAACCAGGGACCTACGAGCAGTACTTC.